The 7 T cell receptor beta chains in this list originate from one sample, sequenced in a study of molecular identifiers for immune sequencing clone quantification. TCRdb called the PCR reads again in MiXCR, with one record for every CDR3 protein. The sample shows around 480,000 distinct CDR3 sequences, around 23% of them seen only once. Sequenced material: naive CD8+ T cells from blood, with Jurkat cell RNA spiked in. Documented subset: FACS-sorted CD8+CD4-CCR7+CD45RA+ naive T cells. These receptors all come from a human donor in good health. Some libraries in this study had Jurkat cell RNA spiked in.

V is TRBV20-1 and J is TRBJ1-1; no clear D. Germline V gene lookup returns CDR1 DFQATT and CDR2 SNEGSKA (reference sequence). This CDR3 region has 11 residues. V shed 3 bases and J shed 4 bases, with 6 bases lying between them. The CDR3 is CSASLTTEAFF. In DNA form, the CDR3 reads TGCAGTGCTAGTTTGACCACTGAAGCTTTCTTT.

The V gene is TRBV10-1, the J gene TRBJ2-1, with D unclear. The V gene lost 4 bases and the J gene lost 8 bases, with 15 bases spanning the gap. CDR1 WNHNN and CDR2 SYGVQD come from the germline V gene (reference sequence). The CDR3 totals 14 residues. CDR3 protein: CASSARPGNYEQFF. DNA of the CDR3: TGCGCCAGCAGTGCCCGGCCCGGCAACTATGAGCAGTTCTTC.

This clonotype was detected ten times or more. The chain links TRBV5-1 to TRBJ2-7; tentatively, D is TRBD1 or TRBD2 (5 bases each). Germline V gene sequence: CDR1 SGHRS, CDR2 YFSETQ. The CDR3 is 15 amino acids. The ends were cut back, 2 bases at V and 0 bases at J, with 12 bases in the middle. CDR3 DNA sequence: TGCGCCAGCAGCTTAGCGGACGGGGCCTCCTACGAGCAGTACTTC. It encodes CASSLADGASYEQYF. The full variable domain, with the rest looked up from reference TRBV5-1 and TRBJ2-7, is KAGVTQTPRYLIKTRGQQVTLSCSPISGHRSVSWYQQTPGQGLQFLFEYFSETQRNKGNFPGRFSGRQFSNSRSEMNVSTLELGDSALYLCASSLADGASYEQYFGPGTRLTVT.

The V call is TRBV12-3 or TRBV12-4, the J call TRBJ1-1; D unclear. The CDR3 has 16 residues. V dropped 1 base and J dropped 1 base, with 13 bases sitting between them. The CDR3 loop reads CASSLEGPMTNTEAFF. The CDR3, as DNA: TGTGCCAGCAGTTTAGAGGGCCCGATGACGAACACTGAAGCTTTCTTT.

This clonotype occurred many times. The CDR3 DNA is TGTGCCAGCAGCTCCGGGACAGGAGGAGAGTACTTC. Protein sequence: CASSSGTGGEYF. V usage is TRBV7-9 and J usage is TRBJ2-7, with TRBD1 matching over 8 bases. V was pared by 4 bases and J by 11 bases, with 7 bases of the junction left unmatched. The CDR3 has 12 amino acids. Per the germline V gene, CDR1 is SEHNR and CDR2 is FQNEAQ (reference sequence).

This clonotype occurred many times. The CDR3 DNA reads as TGTGCCAGCAGTCAGGGAGCAGATGAAAAACTGTTTTTT. The encoded protein is CASSQGADEKLFF. This chain connects TRBV12-3 or TRBV12-4 to TRBJ1-4; tentatively, D is TRBD1 (5 bases). This CDR3 comprises 13 residues. V lost 5 bases and J 6 bases, leaving 10 bases between the germline ends.

The sample holds a few counts of this clonotype. The rearrangement links TRBV7-9 to TRBJ2-1; possible D gene TRBD2, 5 bases. Germline-derived CDR1 and CDR2 are SEHNR and FQNEAQ (reference sequence). The CDR3 has 16 amino acids. V gave up 5 bases and J gave up 1 base, with 15 bases separating them. CDR3 in amino acids: CASSTLLGGSYNEQFF. DNA for the CDR3: TGTGCCAGCAGCACCCTACTAGGAGGTTCCTACAATGAGCAGTTCTTC.